These 25 T cell receptor beta chains were sequenced from one sample in a study of blood T cells in healthy people across ages (dated by TCRdb to between 2014 and 2017). The method was 5' RACE. The instrument given in TCRdb is Illumina HiSeq 2500. A second PCR of roughly 7 to 11 cycles was performed with a sample-barcoded 5' primer and a J-beta primer mix. TCRdb reran the public reads through fastp at Q25 and MiXCR, keeping productive beta chains. Each CDR3 protein appears once, grouped with its most common genes and DNA. This sample has approximately 940,000 distinct CDR3 sequences in its table, and around 49% of those were observed once. Roughly 13% of the sample comes from the top ten. Material: blood. Receptors were obtained from a man aged 25-45 years in good health.

This clonotype was seen a handful of times. The rearrangement joins TRBV2 to TRBJ2-7, with 12 bases that match TRBD2. The length of the CDR3 is 15 residues. Germline-derived CDR1 and CDR2 are SNHLY and FYNNEI. The trim removed 4 bases at V and 7 bases at J, leaving 8 bases unmatched. CDR3 residues: CASSASGGAYNEQYF. In DNA form, the CDR3 reads TGTGCCAGCAGTGCTAGCGGGGGGGCCTACAATGAGCAGTACTTC. Using reference TRBV2 and TRBJ2-7 for the parts outside the CDR3, the full variable domain is EPEVTQTPSHQVTQMGQEVILRCVPISNHLYFYWYRQILGQKVEFLVSFYNNEISEKSEIFDDQFSVERPDGSNFTLKIRSTKLEDSAMYFCASSASGGAYNEQYFGPGTRLTVT.

This clonotype was seen repeatedly, ten times or more. This chain connects TRBV6-5 to TRBJ2-1; D unresolved. V shed 6 bases and J shed 5 bases, with 8 bases lying between them. Germline lookup yields CDR1 MNHEY and CDR2 SVGAGI. The CDR3 has 12 residues. The CDR3, as DNA: TGTGCCAGCAGACTTTCTCACAATGAGCAGTTCTTC. Amino acids: CASRLSHNEQFF.

V is TRBV12-3 or TRBV12-4 and J is TRBJ2-1, with D possibly being TRBD2 (5 bases). This CDR3 region has 15 residues. V was pared by 8 bases and J by 6 bases, with 20 bases between. CDR3 DNA sequence: TGTGCCAGCGGGAAGGGCGGGCTGACCCGCAATGAGCAGTTCTTC. Translated, it gives CASGKGGLTRNEQFF.

This clonotype was observed a few times. A read error may produce the germline difference seen at one junction end. The chain employs TRBV27 and TRBJ1-5; D might be TRBD1 (5 bases). CDR1 and CDR2 from the germline V gene are MNHEY and SMNVEV (reference sequence). There are 14 residues in the CDR3. The CDR3 is CASSDGGYNQPQHF. In nucleotides, the CDR3 is TGTGCTAGCAGCGACGGGGGGTACAATCAGCCCCAGCATTTT.

The chain is built from TRBV5-1 and TRBJ2-6, with TRBD2 matching 7 bases. Trimming at V came to 2 bases and at J to 2 bases, leaving 4 bases not matched to a gene. CDR1 and CDR2 from the germline V gene are SGHRS and YFSETQ. CDR3 length: 16 residues. CDR3 sequence (DNA): TGCGCCAGCAGCTTAGGGCGGGAGACTGGGGCCAACGTCCTGACTTTC. Translating gives CASSLGRETGANVLTF.

V is TRBV6-5 and J is TRBJ2-7, with 8 bases matching TRBD1. Unmatched junction bases numbered 8, after V lost 6 bases and J lost 4 bases. CDR3 length equals 14 residues. Germline values: CDR1 MNHEY, CDR2 SVGAGI. As DNA, the CDR3 is TGTGCCAGCAGCACCCGACAGGGGCATTACGAGCAGTACTTC. It is translated as CASSTRQGHYEQYF.

The rearrangement links TRBV29-1 to TRBJ2-5; 9 nucleotides agree with TRBD2. The V segment lost 4 bases and the J segment 1 base; nucleotides outside the gene matches: 7. This CDR3 has 15 residues. The germline V gene has CDR1 SQVTM and CDR2 ANQGSEA. Here the CDR3 DNA reads TGCAGCGTTGCGGGGAGCGGGGGGCTCCAAGAGACCCAGTACTTC. Residues: CSVAGSGGLQETQYF.

In its sample, this clonotype was seen a few times. The V call is TRBV4-1, the J call TRBJ2-4; 11 nucleotides line up with TRBD1. The DNA end is a closer match to TRBJ2-7, so the J assignment may be wrong. Germline loops: CDR1 MGHRA, CDR2 YSYEKL. The CDR3 contains 13 residues. In DNA form, the CDR3 reads TGCGCCAGCAGAGTAGGGACAGGGGGCGAGCAGTACTTC. The encoded protein is CASRVGTGGEQYF.

This clonotype was observed a few times. The genes are TRBV4-1 and TRBJ2-7; D call uncertain. Trimming took 0 bases from V and 6 from J, leaving 12 bases between them. CDR1 is MGHRA and CDR2 is YSYEKL in the germline V gene. The CDR3 is 14 amino acids. The DNA of the CDR3 is TGCGCCAGCAGCCAAGATTTTACCTCCCCCGAGCAGTACTTC. Translating it yields CASSQDFTSPEQYF.

The chain employs TRBV20-1 and TRBJ2-1, with 12 positions matching TRBD2. The J call may be faulty, since TRBJ2-7 better matches the DNA end. The CDR3 runs to 15 residues. Germline CDR1 reads DFQATT; CDR2 reads SNEGSKA (reference sequence). CDR3 protein: CSATRLAGVYNEQYF. The CDR3 bases are TGCAGTGCTACTCGACTAGCGGGGGTTTACAATGAGCAGTACTTC.

This clonotype appeared many times. The chain recombines TRBV29-1 with TRBJ2-3, with a tentative D call TRBD2 (7 bases). The germline V gene encodes CDR1 SQVTM and CDR2 ANQGSEA. CDR3 length: 13 residues. Trimming pared 7 bases from V and 4 bases from J, leaving 15 bases between. The CDR3 protein is CSAERGGADTQYF. The CDR3 DNA is TGCAGCGCCGAGAGGGGGGGGGCAGATACGCAGTATTTT.

The genes are TRBV15 and TRBJ2-7; tentative D call: TRBD1 (5 bases). V shed 0 bases and J shed 6 bases, with 15 bases lying between them. This CDR3 region has 15 residues. Germline CDR1 LNHNV, CDR2 YYDKDF (reference sequence). CDR3 sequence: CATSRDLGVEGEQYF. In DNA form, the CDR3 reads TGTGCCACCAGCAGAGATCTAGGGGTGGAAGGCGAGCAGTACTTC.

V is TRBV25-1 and J is TRBJ1-1; TRBD1 agrees at 9 bases. The CDR3 runs to 16 residues. V shed 3 bases and J 1 base; nucleotides not matched to a gene: 6. CDR1 is MGHDK and CDR2 is SYGVNS in the germline V gene. CDR3 amino acids: CASSDEADRGNTEAFF. The CDR3 nucleotides are TGTGCCAGCAGTGACGAGGCGGACAGGGGGAACACTGAAGCTTTCTTT. The entire variable domain, with the rest obtained from reference TRBV25-1 and TRBJ1-1, is as follows: EADIYQTPRYLVIGTGKKITLECSQTMGHDKMYWYQQDPGMELHLIHYSYGVNSTEKGDLSSESTVSRIRTEHFPLTLESARPSHTSQYLCASSDEADRGNTEAFFGQGTRLTVV.

The chain joins TRBV5-1 to TRBJ1-2; perhaps TRBD1 as D (6 bases). The CDR3 has 20 residues. Germline CDR1 SGHRS, CDR2 YFSETQ. The germline V and J ends were trimmed by 3 bases and 2 bases, with 29 bases remaining between them. The CDR3: CASSSFGKLQGNVQNYGYTF. The CDR3 DNA is TGCGCCAGCAGCTCCTTTGGAAAATTACAGGGAAACGTCCAGAACTATGGCTACACCTTC.

This clonotype has more than one count but fewer than ten. The chain couples TRBV7-3 to TRBJ2-1; 8 bases match TRBD2. CDR1 SGHTA and CDR2 FQGTGA come from the germline V gene. The CDR3 totals 19 residues. Germline trimming cut 1 base from V and 5 bases from J; bases unmatched to any gene: 16. This chain's CDR3 is CASSLKPAGSSGANNEQFF. The DNA for the CDR3 is TGTGCCAGCAGCTTAAAGCCCGCCGGTAGTAGCGGGGCGAACAATGAGCAGTTCTTC.

A few counts support this clonotype. The chain recombines TRBV5-1 with TRBJ2-3, with 13 bases fitting TRBD2. The CDR3 length is 16 residues. From germline, CDR1 is SGHRS and CDR2 YFSETQ. After removal of 4 bases from V and 2 bases from J, the junction contained 4 bases not matched to a gene. In DNA, the CDR3 is TGCGCCAGCAGCCCGGGGACTAGCGGGGTCACAGATACGCAGTATTTT. This translates into CASSPGTSGVTDTQYF.

The genes are TRBV2 and TRBJ2-6; D gene uncertain. Germline CDR1 SNHLY, CDR2 FYNNEI. This CDR3 is 15 amino acids long. Trimming shortened V by 2 bases and J by 1 base, and 6 bases separated the two germline ends. CDR3 sequence (DNA): TGTGCCAGCAGTGAATGGCAATCTGGGGCCAACGTCCTGACTTTC. Protein product: CASSEWQSGANVLTF.

Only a few counts were recorded for this clonotype. This chain links TRBV4-2 with TRBJ1-3; D unclear. V lost 1 base and J 2 bases, leaving 12 bases between the germline ends. The CDR3 contains 16 residues. Germline loops: CDR1 LGHNA, CDR2 YNFKEQ. The CDR3 DNA sequence: TGTGCCAGCAGCCAAGTTCCCGGCGGCCCTGGAAACACCATATATTTT. Protein product: CASSQVPGGPGNTIYF.

As to this clonotype: A much larger clone is a single base away; this may be a read error. V and J are TRBV6-6 and TRBJ2-1, with D unclear. Germline V gene data show CDR1 as MNHNY and CDR2 as SVGAGI (reference sequence). The CDR3 length is 13 residues. Trimming took 5 bases from V and 5 from J, leaving 10 bases between them. The CDR3 DNA sequence: TGTGCCAGCAGTGACGATGACGACAATGAGCAGTTCTTC. The encoded protein is CASSDDDDNEQFF.

This chain links TRBV6-5 with TRBJ2-1; TRBD2 matches at 8 bases. With V trimmed by 4 bases and J by 3 bases, 2 bases remained unmatched. Germline V gene data show CDR1 as MNHEY and CDR2 as SVGAGI. CDR3 size: 14 residues. This CDR3 reads CASSFTSGYNEQFF. Here the CDR3 DNA reads TGTGCCAGCAGTTTTACTAGCGGCTACAATGAGCAGTTCTTC.

The sample holds many counts of this clonotype. As DNA, the CDR3 is TGTGCCAGCAGTGAATTGAAGGGGGGCTCCTACGAGCAGTACTTC. This sequence encodes CASSELKGGSYEQYF. The rearrangement links TRBV6-1 to TRBJ2-7; D is possibly TRBD1 or TRBD2 (6 bases each). V shed 2 bases and J shed 0 bases, with 11 bases lying between them. Germline loops: CDR1 MNHNS, CDR2 SASEGT. The CDR3 runs 15 residues.

The chain combines TRBV14 with TRBJ1-1; TRBD1 might be the D (5 bases). The CDR3 has 15 residues. Per germline, CDR1 SGHDN and CDR2 FVKESK. V lost 1 base and J lost 6, with 15 bases in between. In nucleotides, the CDR3 is TGTGCCAGCAGCCAAGTGGCAGGGCGGGGCGCTGAAGCTTTCTTT. Encoded protein: CASSQVAGRGAEAFF.

The chain joins TRBV4-1 to TRBJ2-4; D not certain. Germline lookup yields CDR1 MGHRA and CDR2 YSYEKL. There are 13 residues in the CDR3. V gave up 1 base and J gave up 13 bases, with 14 bases separating them. CDR3 nucleotides: TGCGCCAGCAGCCAAGCCAACTACAATGAGCAGTACTTC. This codes for CASSQANYNEQYF.

This clonotype was counted only a few times. The gene calls are TRBV6-5 and TRBJ1-2, with 8 nucleotides matching TRBD1. The germline CDR1 and CDR2 sequences are MNHEY and SVGAGI. J lost 6 bases, V lost 7 bases, and 10 bases had no gene match. The CDR3 runs 14 residues. As DNA, the CDR3 is TGTGCCAGCACCCCGGACAGGGATGGCAATGGCTACACCTTC. Protein product: CASTPDRDGNGYTF.

The V gene is TRBV29-1, the J gene TRBJ1-1; D is ambiguous. V was cut by 7 bases and J by 4 bases, with 13 bases left in between. The CDR3 covers 12 residues. From germline, CDR1 is SQVTM and CDR2 ANQGSEA. This CDR3 reads CSGQRGGTEAFF. For the CDR3, the DNA is TGCAGCGGACAAAGAGGCGGCACTGAAGCTTTCTTT.